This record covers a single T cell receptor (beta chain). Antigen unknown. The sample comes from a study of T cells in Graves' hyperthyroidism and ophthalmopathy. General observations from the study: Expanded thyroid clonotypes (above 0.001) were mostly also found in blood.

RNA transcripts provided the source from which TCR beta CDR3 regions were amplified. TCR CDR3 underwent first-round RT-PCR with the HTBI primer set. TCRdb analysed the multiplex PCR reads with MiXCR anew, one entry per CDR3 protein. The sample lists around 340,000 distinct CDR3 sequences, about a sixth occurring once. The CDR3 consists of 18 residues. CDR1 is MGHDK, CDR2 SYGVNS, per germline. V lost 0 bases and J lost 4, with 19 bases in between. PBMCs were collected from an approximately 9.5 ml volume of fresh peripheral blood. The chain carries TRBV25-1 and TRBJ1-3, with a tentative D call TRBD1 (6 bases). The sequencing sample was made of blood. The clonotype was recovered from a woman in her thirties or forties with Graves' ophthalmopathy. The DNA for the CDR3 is TGTGCCAGCAGTGAATATAGAGTCGGACAGACGTACGGAAACACCATATATTTT. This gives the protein CASSEYRVGQTYGNTIYF.